Included here is one T cell receptor beta chain sequence, with context. Its antigen is currently not known. It has no much larger one-base neighbor in the sample; base qualities were not kept. The source of the sample is a study of Ad26.COV2.S vaccination and SARS-CoV-2 variants (dated by TCRdb to the early 2020s). As for the study more broadly: Donors in the vaccine arm were drawn from COV1001, a multicentre, randomized, double-blind, placebo-controlled phase I-IIa trial testing Ad26.COV2.S in healthy adults. The TCR-sequenced set comprised approximately 32 samples: about 19 Ad26.COV2.S vaccine recipients, 5 placebo recipients and 8 SARS-CoV-2 convalescent individuals. Trial participants were randomized into five groups of five, in which low-dose or high-dose Ad26.COV2.S was given once or twice, or placebo was given on both occasions. TCRbeta repertoire sequencing was used to assess the specificity and breadth of SARS-CoV-2-reactive T cell receptors after Ad26.COV2.S vaccination. Ad26.COV2.S was given intramuscularly at 5x10^10 or 1x10^11 viral particles, as a single shot or as two shots 56 days apart. Blinding of investigators to trial group allocation was maintained during experiments and outcome assessment.

Sample treatment or condition, as interpreted from the label and publication: about 20 received Ad26.COV2.S at low or high dose, single or two shots; 5 received placebo; per-sample allocation not given. For vaccine and placebo recipients, repertoires were sequenced using samples collected on day 63 after the first injection. In Cohort 1b, roughly 26 adults aged 18-55 years were enrolled at a single site in Boston, USA, between 29 July and 7 August 2020. Ad26.COV2.S was a replication-incompetent adenovirus type 26 vector expressing a prefusion-stabilized SARS-CoV-2 spike protein from the original Wuhan strain. The junction shows trimming of 2 bases on V and 2 bases on J, plus 16 bases between the germline ends. Spanning cysteine to phenylalanine, the CDR3 consists of 16 amino acids. The DNA shown is the 48-base CDR3, in frame from base 1. The germline V gene (reference sequence) yields GTSNPN for CDR1 and SVGIG for CDR2.

The immunoSEQ Assay was used to sequence TCRbeta CDR3 regions. After extraction, genomic DNA underwent amplification by bias-controlled multiplex PCR, followed by high-throughput sequencing. The authors' analysis ran thus. To quantify the absolute abundance of each unique TCRbeta CDR3 region, sequences were collapsed and filtered. T cell fraction was estimated by normalization of TCRbeta template counts to usable DNA, with usable DNA being measured through amplification of reference genes present in all nucleated cells. Repertoire TCRs were annotated as SARS-CoV-2-specific when V gene, CDR3 amino acid sequence and J gene were exactly matched to a known reactive TCR set. The reference SARS-CoV-2 TCR set was obtained from MIRA and was filtered for enrichment in COVID-19-positive ImmuneCODE repertoires, whereby public or cross-reactive TCRs were removed. Based on the MIRA antigens, annotated TCRs were further analysed at the level of specific ORF or position within ORF. Breadth was defined as annotated unique rearrangements over total unique productive rearrangements; depth was the summed frequency of those rearrangements. Two-sided Wilcoxon rank-sum tests were used to compare TCR breadth between groups. Held by TCRdb, this immuneACCESS table contains in-frame sequences only and omits some clones. Under half of the omission traces to an unresolved V gene where checked; the cause of the rest is unknown. V and J calls and clone size come straight from that table; D and trimming were deduced from the DNA. The sample table lists 300,000 to 400,000 clones, just over 85% of them with a count of one. 1.5% to 2% of the sample is in the top ten clones.

What the work shows at the level of the full study, not this receptor alone: Comparing responses between vaccine doses or regimens was not something the study was powered to do. After vaccination, spike-specific CD8+ and CD4+ T cell responses were reported to show substantial breadth. The authors noted that total T cell responses may have been underestimated by the TCR breadth and depth analyses. Ad26.COV2.S recipients had higher spike-specific TCR breadth than placebo recipients (P = 0.0014). Comparable non-spike TCR breadth was observed between vaccine and placebo recipients, consistent with only spike being contained in the vaccine.

The clonotype was recovered from a person between 18 and 59 years old who received the Ad26.COV2.S COVID-19 vaccine or a placebo. Here the chain combines TRBV30 and TRBJ1-5, with a tentative D gene TRBD1 over 5 matching bases. The starting material was peripheral blood, obtained in a trial of Ad26.COV2.S vaccine versus placebo. CDR3 protein: CAWSNRDRGGNQPQHF. The bases read TGTGCCTGGAGTAATCGGGACCGTGGAGGCAATCAGCCCCAGCATTTT. The full variable domain, completed from the reference TRBV30 and TRBJ1-5 proteins outside the CDR3, reads SQTIHQWPATLVQPVGSPLSLECTVEGTSNPNLYWYRQAAGRGLQLLFYSVGIGQISSEVPQNLSASRPQDRQFILSSKKLLLSDSGFYLCAWSNRDRGGNQPQHFGDGTRLSIL.